Presented here are 24 T cell receptor beta chains from one specimen sequenced in a study of TIL therapy for anti-PD-1-resistant metastatic lung cancer. Noted time point: pre-treatment sample, taken before nivolumab and TIL therapy. This was the immunoSEQ v3 assay. Assay used: immunoSEQ multiplex PCR; TCRdb lists only in-frame clones, some missing. In the table there are about 45,000 clones, 65% to 80% of which are singletons. The starting material was blood, obtained at baseline. These receptors originate from a man between 65 and 79 years old with non-small cell lung cancer.

This clone was detected only a few times. The chain is built from TRBV19 and TRBJ1-3; D unclear. Germline loops: CDR1 LNHDA, CDR2 SQIVND (reference sequence). The CDR3 covers 16 residues. Trimming took 3 bases from V and 0 from J, leaving 12 bases between them. CDR3 in amino acids: CASSILRHHSGNTIYF. The CDR3 coding sequence is TGTGCCAGTAGTATCTTGCGACATCACTCTGGAAACACCATATATTTT.

This rearrangement joins TRBV30 to TRBJ1-1; D not resolved. V was pared by 1 base and J by 2 bases, with 8 bases between. Germline V gives CDR1 GTSNPN, CDR2 SVGIG (reference sequence). The CDR3 extends over 13 amino acids. CDR3 nucleotide sequence: TGTGCCTGGAGTGCCACACCTAACACTGAAGCTTTCTTT. This encodes CAWSATPNTEAFF.

J is TRBJ2-1 and V is TRBV9; D is unresolved. The V and J ends lost 1 base and 5 bases respectively, with 10 bases between them. This CDR3 spans 14 amino acids. Germline V gene data show CDR1 as SGDLS and CDR2 as YYNGEE. The CDR3 DNA follows: TGTGCCAGCAGCGTATCCGGGCCCCACAATGAGCAGTTCTTC. Amino acids: CASSVSGPHNEQFF.

This rearrangement joins TRBV9 to TRBJ2-6; possibly TRBD1 for D (7 bases). V shed 0 bases and J shed 0 bases, with 13 bases lying between them. The germline CDR1 and CDR2 sequences are SGDLS and YYNGEE. This CDR3 is built from 18 residues. CDR3 nucleotide sequence: TGTGCCAGCAGCGTAGTCAGGGGGGCCCACTCTGGGGCCAACGTCCTGACTTTC. Translation: CASSVVRGAHSGANVLTF.

This clone was found once. The chain uses TRBV28 and TRBJ1-2, with TRBD1 matching over 8 bases. The germline gives CDR1 MDHEN, CDR2 SYDVKM. Trimming cost V 5 bases and J 4 bases; bases outside gene matches: 12. The CDR3 contains 16 residues. The CDR3 coding sequence is TGTGCCAGCAGTCCTAGCCCCGGGGACAGGACCTATGGCTACACCTTC. This sequence encodes CASSPSPGDRTYGYTF.

This chain links TRBV27 with TRBJ2-7, with TRBD2 matching 8 bases. The J segment lost 0 bases and the V segment lost 5 bases, leaving 0 bases of the junction unmatched. The CDR3 runs to 13 residues. CDR1 is MNHEY, CDR2 SMNVEV, per germline (reference sequence). CDR3 sequence: CASSSGSSYEQYF. DNA of the CDR3: TGTGCCAGCAGTAGCGGGAGCTCCTACGAGCAGTACTTC.

This clone has just one count. V and J are TRBV28 and TRBJ2-3; D may be TRBD2 (7 bases). This CDR3 is 18 amino acids long. V lost 1 base, J lost 5 bases, and 22 bases lay in between. The germline CDR1 and CDR2 sequences are MDHEN and SYDVKM. The chain's CDR3 is CASSLSLGGRGARDTQYF. The DNA of the CDR3 is TGTGCCAGCAGTTTATCTCTAGGAGGTCGGGGGGCACGAGATACGCAGTATTTT.

The rearrangement links TRBV7-9 to TRBJ2-1; D not certain. The CDR3 is 16 amino acids. From germline, CDR1 is SEHNR and CDR2 FQNEAQ (reference sequence). V gave up 5 bases and J gave up 5 bases, with 19 bases separating them. The CDR3 nucleotides read TGTGCCAGCAGCCCCACAAAGGGCCTTTCTAACAATGAGCAGTTCTTC. It yields the protein CASSPTKGLSNNEQFF.

This chain uses TRBV7-2 with TRBJ2-7, with unresolved D. Germline V gene sequence: CDR1 SGHTA, CDR2 FQGNSA. This CDR3 contains 13 residues. V was clipped by 5 bases and J by 3 bases, with 11 bases between them. The CDR3 loop is CASSPSGLYEQYF. The CDR3 DNA follows: TGTGCCAGCAGCCCGAGTGGCCTCTACGAGCAGTACTTC.

This chain joins TRBV20-1 and TRBJ2-7; D is undetermined. The V end lost 5 bases, the J end lost 2 bases, and 4 bases lay between the germline ends. The CDR3 totals 10 residues. Looked up from germline, CDR1 is DFQATT and CDR2 is SNEGSKA (reference sequence). CDR3 sequence: CSAWTYEQYF. Here the CDR3 DNA reads TGCAGTGCTTGGACCTACGAGCAGTACTTC.

The rearrangement links TRBV6-5 to TRBJ2-3; no definite D call. CDR1 is MNHEY, CDR2 SVGAGI, per germline. The CDR3 has 14 amino acids. The V and J ends lost 5 bases and 4 bases respectively, with 13 bases between them. The CDR3 loop is CASSTSDDADTQYF. CDR3 DNA: TGTGCCAGCAGTACCTCGGACGACGCAGATACGCAGTATTTT.

The rearrangement joins TRBV6-6 to TRBJ2-7; 8 positions match TRBD2. V lost 11 bases to trimming and J lost 4 bases; unmatched junction nucleotides: 7. The germline V gene encodes CDR1 MNHNY and CDR2 SVGAGI (reference sequence). This CDR3 contains 12 residues. CDR3 protein: CAAGGRTYEQYF. The CDR3 DNA is TGTGCCGCGGGAGGCAGAACTTACGAGCAGTACTTC.

CDR3 in DNA: TGTGCCAGCAGCTTACAGGCGCTGAACACTGAAGCTTTCTTT. Translation: CASSLQALNTEAFF. The chain has TRBV7-3 and TRBJ1-1; unclear D gene. This CDR3 contains 14 residues. Trimming pared 2 bases from V and 0 bases from J, leaving 7 bases between. CDR1 is SGHTA, CDR2 FQGTGA, per germline.

The V call is TRBV7-2, the J call TRBJ2-1, with 10 bases lining up with TRBD2. This CDR3 region has 15 residues. The V segment lost 4 bases and the J segment 10 bases; nucleotides outside the gene matches: 10. Germline CDR1 and CDR2: SGHTA and FQGNSA. DNA for the CDR3: TGTGCCAGCAGCTCCCGCGGGACTAGCGTCGGGGAGCAGTTCTTC. Protein sequence: CASSSRGTSVGEQFF.

The sample holds one count of this clone. CDR3 loop: CASKIGPSTGVGELFF. In nucleotides, the CDR3 is TGCGCCAGCAAGATAGGTCCCAGCACAGGGGTAGGGGAGCTGTTTTTT. The J gene is TRBJ2-2, the V gene TRBV5-1; 7 bases align to TRBD1. With V trimmed by 6 bases and J by 8 bases, 16 bases remained unmatched. The CDR3 is 16 amino acids. Per germline, CDR1 SGHRS and CDR2 YFSETQ.

This chain links TRBV7-9 with TRBJ1-2; D might be TRBD1 (6 bases). Germline V gene sequence: CDR1 SEHNR, CDR2 FQNEAQ (reference sequence). With 4 bases removed from V and 0 bases from J, the gap between germline ends came to 12 bases. The CDR3 length is 15 residues. CDR3 amino acids: CASSSTGRTNYGYTF. Written as DNA, the CDR3 is TGTGCCAGCAGCTCAACAGGGCGGACTAACTATGGCTACACCTTC.

This sequence joins TRBV4-1 and TRBJ1-5; possibly TRBD1 for D (6 bases). V was trimmed by 2 bases and J by 3 bases, leaving 11 bases between them. CDR1 MGHRA and CDR2 YSYEKL come from the germline V gene. The CDR3 consists of 15 residues. CDR3 amino acids: CASSQPGQTNQPQHF. The CDR3 DNA follows: TGCGCCAGCAGCCAACCTGGACAGACCAATCAGCCCCAGCATTTT.

The V gene is TRBV5-6, the J gene TRBJ1-2; D not certain. Per germline, CDR1 SGHDT and CDR2 YYEEEE. This CDR3 region has 12 residues. Trimming stripped 0 bases from V and 4 bases from J, with 4 bases between. The CDR3, as DNA: TGTGCCAGCAGCTTGGAGACCTATGGCTACACCTTC. Translated: CASSLETYGYTF.

The rearrangement uses TRBV5-1 and TRBJ1-2, with 9 bases identical to TRBD1. Per the germline V gene, CDR1 is SGHRS and CDR2 is YFSETQ. Trimming cost V 4 bases and J 6 bases; bases outside gene matches: 7. This CDR3 is 14 amino acids long. The CDR3 DNA is TGCGCCAGCAGCCAGGACAGGGGAGAAAATGGCTACACCTTC. It specifies CASSQDRGENGYTF. The whole variable domain, remainder taken from reference TRBV5-1 and TRBJ1-2, is KAGVTQTPRYLIKTRGQQVTLSCSPISGHRSVSWYQQTPGQGLQFLFEYFSETQRNKGNFPGRFSGRQFSNSRSEMNVSTLELGDSALYLCASSQDRGENGYTFGSGTRLTVV.

The rearrangement uses TRBV19 and TRBJ1-3, with D uncertain. The CDR3 is 11 residues long. The V gene's germline CDR1 is LNHDA and CDR2 SQIVND (reference sequence). Trimming stripped 8 bases from V and 4 bases from J, with 6 bases between. The CDR3 nucleotides read TGTGCCAGTGGACCGGGAAACACCATATATTTT. Its translation: CASGPGNTIYF. The variable domain in full, with the rest retrieved from reference TRBV19 and TRBJ1-3, is DGGITQSPKYLFRKEGQNVTLSCEQNLNHDAMYWYRQDPGQGLRLIYYSQIVNDFQKGDIAEGYSVSREKKESFPLTVTSAQKNPTAFYLCASGPGNTIYFGEGSWLTVV.

The chain uses TRBV10-2 and TRBJ2-1; D gene ambiguous. Germline V gene lookup returns CDR1 WSHSY and CDR2 SAAADI. Trimming cost V 5 bases and J 8 bases, with 7 bases left between them. The CDR3 has 11 amino acids. The CDR3 DNA is TGCGCCAGCAGTCCAGCATATGAGCAGTTCTTC. Translating it yields CASSPAYEQFF.

This clone has a handful of counts. The chain joins TRBV5-6 to TRBJ2-5, with unresolved D. Germline lookup yields CDR1 SGHDT and CDR2 YYEEEE. The CDR3 spans 15 residues. V lost 3 bases and J 5 bases, leaving 17 bases between the germline ends. The CDR3 spells CASSSGEVPQETQYF. The DNA for the CDR3 is TGTGCCAGCAGCTCGGGCGAGGTACCCCAGGAGACCCAGTACTTC.

V usage is TRBV7-9 and J usage is TRBJ2-1, with D possibly TRBD2 on 5 matching bases. From germline, CDR1 is SEHNR and CDR2 FQNEAQ (reference sequence). V lost 6 bases, J lost 7 bases, and 13 bases lay in between. This CDR3 is 13 amino acids long. The CDR3, as DNA: TGTGCCAGCAGTTACGGACTTGAGAATGAGCAGTTCTTC. Its protein product is CASSYGLENEQFF. Variable domain in full (rest from reference TRBV7-9 and TRBJ2-1): DTGVSQNPRHKITKRGQNVTFRCDPISEHNRLYWYRQTLGQGPEFLTYFQNEAQLEKSRLLSDRFSAERPKGSFSTLEIQRTEQGDSAMYLCASSYGLENEQFFGPGTRLTVL.

The chain employs TRBV28 and TRBJ1-1; D unclear. Germline CDR1 is MDHEN and CDR2 is SYDVKM. V lost 7 bases and J lost 7, with 22 bases in between. The CDR3 contains 15 residues. CDR3 sequence (DNA): TGTGCCAGCAATCTACGTCCGGACGGCAATTTTGAAGCTTTCTTT. Residues: CASNLRPDGNFEAFF.